The 24 T cell receptor beta chains in this list originate from one sample, sequenced in a study of CD8 T cells in ankylosing spondylitis. Study outcomes and limitations: Seven or eight highly homologous variants made up a TCR beta motif, and this motif appeared characteristic of ankylosing spondylitis blood.

These receptors have no identified antigens. Each CDR3 protein gets one entry after TCRdb re-called the 5' RACE reads with MiXCR. The sample yields more than 500,000 distinct CDR3 sequences, under 5.5% seen once. The source material was blood, either unsorted or a sorted T cell fraction (not recorded which). The receptors shown here come from a male donor with ankylosing spondylitis.

This clonotype was picked up many times. The V and J genes are TRBV20-1 and TRBJ1-5, with TRBD1 matching over 12 bases. Per germline, CDR1 DFQATT and CDR2 SNEGSKA (reference sequence). This CDR3 has 15 amino acids. The junction had 6 bases not matched to a gene; V was cut back by 6 bases and J by 3 bases. This CDR3 reads CSAPGTGGTNQPQHF. The CDR3 coding sequence is TGCAGTGCCCCCGGGACAGGGGGCACCAATCAGCCCCAGCATTTT.

In its sample, this clonotype was seen many times. This chain links TRBV28 with TRBJ2-3, with a weak D call TRBD1 (5 bases). Trimming took 8 bases from V and 2 from J, leaving 14 bases between them. The CDR3 runs to 14 residues. Germline CDR1 is MDHEN and CDR2 is SYDVKM. This CDR3 is CASHRQSLTDTQYF. CDR3 coding DNA: TGTGCCAGCCATAGACAGTCTCTCACAGATACGCAGTATTTT.

This clonotype was counted many times. V usage is TRBV6-5 and J usage is TRBJ2-1; TRBD2 matches at 7 bases. The CDR3 is made up of 14 amino acids. V trimming: 0 bases; J trimming: 6 bases; junction bases outside the gene matches: 2. Germline-derived CDR1 and CDR2 are MNHEY and SVGAGI. The CDR3 is CASSYSGGVNEQFF. The CDR3 coding sequence is TGTGCCAGCAGTTACTCGGGAGGGGTCAATGAGCAGTTCTTC.

This clonotype was counted ten times or more. The rearrangement uses TRBV14 and TRBJ2-4, with no clear D. The germline CDR1 and CDR2 sequences are SGHDN and FVKESK. Trimming pared 4 bases from V and 0 bases from J, leaving 13 bases between. The CDR3 runs to 16 residues. The CDR3 DNA sequence: TGTGCCAGCAGCCTACAGAGTGGCCGAGCCAAAAACATTCAGTACTTC. Its protein is CASSLQSGRAKNIQYF.

This clonotype was observed many times. The chain employs TRBV5-1 and TRBJ2-1, with D possibly TRBD1 on 5 matching bases. The CDR3 extends over 13 amino acids. Deletions cut 4 bases from V and 9 bases from J, with 14 bases between. Germline V gene data show CDR1 as SGHRS and CDR2 as YFSETQ. This CDR3 is CASSLQGDGEQFF. The CDR3 coding sequence is TGCGCCAGCAGCCTGCAGGGTGATGGTGAGCAGTTCTTC. The full variable domain, completed using reference TRBV5-1 and TRBJ2-1, is KAGVTQTPRYLIKTRGQQVTLSCSPISGHRSVSWYQQTPGQGLQFLFEYFSETQRNKGNFPGRFSGRQFSNSRSEMNVSTLELGDSALYLCASSLQGDGEQFFGPGTRLTVL.

About this clonotype: A read error may explain this, as a much larger clone is one base away. The chain links TRBV12-3 or TRBV12-4 to TRBJ2-1, with D unresolved. V dropped 9 bases and J dropped 6 bases, with 15 bases sitting between them. The CDR3 consists of 13 residues. The CDR3 spells CASGRISSNEQFF. As DNA, the CDR3 is TGTGCCAGTGGAAGGATTAGTAGCAATGAGCAGTTCTTC.

This clonotype was detected many times. The CDR3 DNA is TGCGCCAGCAGGGTGGCAGCTAATGAGCAGTTCTTC. Translation gives CASRVAANEQFF. The genes are TRBV5-1 and TRBJ2-1; no clear D. This CDR3 has 12 residues. V was clipped by 5 bases and J by 7 bases, with 10 bases between them. CDR1 and CDR2 (germline): SGHRS, YFSETQ.

The count of this clonotype is one. Since a much larger clone is just one base distant, this may be a read error. The rearrangement links TRBV29-1 to TRBJ1-1, with 7 bases matching TRBD1. The CDR3 contains 14 residues. The germline gives CDR1 SQVTM, CDR2 ANQGSEA. V gave up 4 bases and J gave up 5 bases; unmatched junction bases: 10. CDR3 region: CSVARDSGRTEAFF. DNA of the CDR3: TGCAGCGTTGCAAGGGACAGCGGGCGAACTGAAGCTTTCTTT.

The chain is built from TRBV20-1 and TRBJ2-7, with 7 positions matching TRBD1. J gave up 0 bases and V 6 bases, and 8 bases lay outside the gene matches. Germline V lookup: CDR1 DFQATT, CDR2 SNEGSKA (reference sequence). The CDR3 runs 14 residues. The CDR3 is CSAPTGAYSYEQYF. The CDR3 nucleotides read TGCAGTGCACCTACAGGGGCCTACTCCTACGAGCAGTACTTC.

This clonotype was counted ten times or more. This rearrangement joins TRBV10-3 to TRBJ1-6, with 8 nucleotides matching TRBD1. V was clipped by 2 bases and J by 0 bases; unmatched bases: 6. The CDR3 has 18 amino acids. The germline V gene encodes CDR1 ENHRY and CDR2 SYGVKD. CDR3 residues: CAISEVGQGSSYNSPLHF. The CDR3 DNA reads TGTGCCATCAGTGAGGTCGGACAGGGAAGCTCCTATAATTCACCCCTCCACTTT.

The chain employs TRBV5-1 and TRBJ2-1; D may be TRBD2 (5 bases). Germline lookup yields CDR1 SGHRS and CDR2 YFSETQ. The CDR3 contains 15 residues. Trimming took off 0 bases at V and 2 bases at J, with 9 bases between the two ends. CDR3 nucleotide sequence: TGCGCCAGCAGCTTGGTCGGGGTGGCCTACAATGAGCAGTTCTTC. Encoded protein: CASSLVGVAYNEQFF.

The sample holds many counts of this clonotype. The genes are TRBV28 and TRBJ2-1, with TRBD2 matching 13 bases. In germline, CDR1 is MDHEN, CDR2 SYDVKM. The ends lost 5 bases at V and 7 bases at J; junction bases unmatched: 5. The CDR3 runs to 15 residues. CDR3 nucleotides: TGTGCCAGCAGTATCGGGACTAGCGGGATGAATGAGCAGTTCTTC. Residues: CASSIGTSGMNEQFF. Filled out from reference TRBV28 and TRBJ2-1, the complete variable domain reads DVKVTQSSRYLVKRTGEKVFLECVQDMDHENMFWYRQDPGLGLRLIYFSYDVKMKEKGDIPEGYSVSREKKERFSLILESASTNQTSMYLCASSIGTSGMNEQFFGPGTRLTVL.

At least ten counts were recorded for this clonotype. The genes are TRBV29-1 and TRBJ2-3, with 10 bases aligning to TRBD1. Germline trimming cut 7 bases from V and 3 bases from J; bases unmatched to any gene: 4. The CDR3 runs to 13 residues. Germline CDR1 reads SQVTM; CDR2 reads ANQGSEA. Written as DNA, the CDR3 is TGCAGCGCGGGGACAGGGGTTACAGATACGCAGTATTTT. Amino acid sequence: CSAGTGVTDTQYF.

The chain combines TRBV7-6 with TRBJ2-1, with 9 bases aligning to TRBD1. The germline V gene has CDR1 SGHVS and CDR2 FNYEAQ. This CDR3 is 14 amino acids long. The V segment lost 11 bases and the J segment 5 bases; nucleotides outside the gene matches: 10. The CDR3 here is CASQGAYLHNEQFF. CDR3 bases: TGTGCCTCACAGGGGGCGTACCTCCACAATGAGCAGTTCTTC.

This clonotype was detected ten times or more. The genes are TRBV18 and TRBJ1-1; D remains ambiguous. The CDR3 has 12 amino acids. Per germline, CDR1 KGHSH and CDR2 LQKENI. Trimming removed 8 bases at V and 2 bases at J, with 9 bases between. The CDR3 loop is CASENVNTEAFF. In DNA, the CDR3 is TGTGCCAGCGAGAACGTTAACACTGAAGCTTTCTTT.

In DNA form, the CDR3 reads TGTGCCAGCAGCGTAGGATCGGGACTAGGGGCAGCCGAGCAGTACTTC. Its translation is CASSVGSGLGAAEQYF. The chain recombines TRBV9 with TRBJ2-7, with TRBD2 matching 8 bases. The V and J ends lost 0 bases and 6 bases, in that order; junction bases with no gene match: 11. CDR3 length: 16 residues. Germline V lookup: CDR1 SGDLS, CDR2 YYNGEE. Looking up the rest from reference TRBV9 and TRBJ2-7 gives the full variable domain: DSGVTQTPKHLITATGQRVTLRCSPRSGDLSVYWYQQSLDQGLQFLIQYYNGEERAKGNILERFSAQQFPDLHSELNLSSLELGDSALYFCASSVGSGLGAAEQYFGPGTRLTVT.

The V gene is TRBV5-1, the J gene TRBJ2-5; 9 bases agree with TRBD1. V was clipped by 8 bases and J by 3 bases; unmatched bases: 8. CDR3 length: 14 residues. The germline V gene has CDR1 SGHRS and CDR2 YFSETQ. CDR3 amino acids: CASTQGAMEETQYF. The CDR3 DNA follows: TGCGCCAGTACACAGGGGGCCATGGAAGAGACCCAGTACTTC. Complete variable domain (other parts from reference TRBV5-1 and TRBJ2-5): KAGVTQTPRYLIKTRGQQVTLSCSPISGHRSVSWYQQTPGQGLQFLFEYFSETQRNKGNFPGRFSGRQFSNSRSEMNVSTLELGDSALYLCASTQGAMEETQYFGPGTRLLVL.

This clonotype was observed many times. V is TRBV5-1 and J is TRBJ2-4; D ambiguous. V was clipped by 2 bases and J by 9 bases, with 9 bases between them. The CDR3 has 12 amino acids. The germline V gene has CDR1 SGHRS and CDR2 YFSETQ. DNA for the CDR3: TGCGCCAGCAGCTTCCCAGGTGGCATTCAGTACTTC. It encodes CASSFPGGIQYF. Based on the CDR3 plus reference TRBV5-1 and TRBJ2-4, the full variable domain is KAGVTQTPRYLIKTRGQQVTLSCSPISGHRSVSWYQQTPGQGLQFLFEYFSETQRNKGNFPGRFSGRQFSNSRSEMNVSTLELGDSALYLCASSFPGGIQYFGAGTRLSVL.

This clonotype came up many times. The CDR3 sequence: CAWSVGSGRGNEQFF. The DNA for the CDR3 is TGTGCCTGGAGTGTTGGTAGCGGGAGGGGAAATGAGCAGTTCTTC. The rearrangement uses TRBV30 and TRBJ2-1, with 11 bases fitting TRBD2. This CDR3 is 15 amino acids long. Germline loops: CDR1 GTSNPN, CDR2 SVGIG (reference sequence). The ends lost 0 bases at V and 7 bases at J; junction bases unmatched: 5. Using reference TRBV30 and TRBJ2-1 for the parts outside the CDR3, the full variable domain is SQTIHQWPATLVQPVGSPLSLECTVEGTSNPNLYWYRQAAGRGLQLLFYSVGIGQISSEVPQNLSASRPQDRQFILSSKKLLLSDSGFYLCAWSVGSGRGNEQFFGPGTRLTVL.

This clonotype was found a few times. This clone may be a read error of a much larger clone one base away. The J gene is TRBJ2-2, the V gene TRBV20-1; D is uncertain. The CDR3 runs to 13 residues. CDR1 is DFQATT, CDR2 SNEGSKA, per germline (reference sequence). Trimming stripped 3 bases from V and 0 bases from J, with 5 bases between. The CDR3 loop is CSASGPNTGELFF. CDR3 bases: TGCAGTGCTAGCGGTCCGAACACCGGGGAGCTGTTTTTT.

This clonotype showed up many times. The chain joins TRBV5-1 to TRBJ1-2, with D possibly matching TRBD1 (6 bases). V was clipped by 0 bases and J by 6 bases, with 9 bases between them. Germline V lookup: CDR1 SGHRS, CDR2 YFSETQ. The CDR3 is 13 amino acids. DNA for the CDR3: TGCGCCAGCAGCTTGGGGGGGGCGGATGGCTACACCTTC. This sequence encodes CASSLGGADGYTF.

This clonotype was recorded at least ten times. In DNA form, the CDR3 reads TGTGCCAGCAGCAACCGGAACGACAATGAAAAACTGTTTTTT. It specifies CASSNRNDNEKLFF. This rearrangement joins TRBV7-9 to TRBJ1-4; D ambiguous. The V end was cut by 5 bases, the J end by 5 bases, with 12 bases between. CDR1 is SEHNR and CDR2 is FQNEAQ in the germline V gene (reference sequence). The length of the CDR3 is 14 residues. Supplemented by reference TRBV7-9 and TRBJ1-4, the full variable domain reads DTGVSQNPRHKITKRGQNVTFRCDPISEHNRLYWYRQTLGQGPEFLTYFQNEAQLEKSRLLSDRFSAERPKGSFSTLEIQRTEQGDSAMYLCASSNRNDNEKLFFGSGTQLSVL.

This clonotype appeared a few times. V gene TRBV20-1 combines with J gene TRBJ1-2; D call uncertain. V lost 0 bases and J lost 7, with 18 bases in between. The CDR3 sequence is 15 residues long. CDR1 and CDR2 from the germline V gene are DFQATT and SNEGSKA (reference sequence). DNA of the CDR3: TGCAGTGCTAGAGATAGCGGCAGCAGCAAGCTTGGCTACACCTTC. Translated: CSARDSGSSKLGYTF.

In its sample, this clonotype was seen many times. The chain links TRBV9 to TRBJ1-2; 8 positions match TRBD1. The CDR3 is 15 amino acids. Germline CDR1 and CDR2: SGDLS and YYNGEE. With 6 bases clipped from V and 1 base from J, the junction kept 8 bases outside the gene matches. The CDR3 region is CASNRQGRLNYGYTF. The CDR3 DNA is TGTGCCAGCAATCGACAGGGGCGACTTAACTATGGCTACACCTTC.